This entry features one T cell receptor beta chain sequence. Its antigen is unidentified. The sample is drawn from a study of post-analysis software for immune sequencing data. Study-wide background: Relapsing-remitting, secondary progressive and progressive-relapsing forms of multiple sclerosis all featured among disease courses.

Prepared libraries of TCR beta cDNA carried unique molecular identifiers. A population of about 0.95 to 11 million T cells gave rise to about half a million cDNA molecules. TCRdb itself ran the PCR reads through MiXCR, one entry per CDR3 protein. The sample comprises roughly 870,000 distinct CDR3 sequences, about 53% of which are singletons, and approximately 4.5% rests with the top ten. The V and J ends lost 3 bases and 7 bases respectively, with 10 bases between them. The CDR3 consists of 13 residues. From germline, CDR1 is LGHNA and CDR2 YNFKEQ. Study observations and caveats: Significantly lower normalized Chao1 diversity was seen in multiple sclerosis patients than in controls. Same-batch samples co-clustered strongly by F measure. When patients were compared with controls, 5 or 6 TRBV segments were more frequent, TRBV5-6, TRBV5-1 and TRBV20-1 among them.

Sequencing used blood. This TCR derives from a girl between 5 and 17 years old with multiple sclerosis. The rearrangement links TRBV4-2 to TRBJ2-1; D unresolved. The CDR3 spells CASSHPASNEQFF. Here the CDR3 DNA reads TGTGCCAGCAGCCACCCGGCCTCGAATGAGCAGTTCTTC.